These T cell receptor beta chains were read from a single sample in a study of spatial heterogeneity in lung cancer. One entry per CDR3 protein, called by TCRdb with MiXCR from the 5' RACE reads. The sample records roughly 99,000 distinct CDR3 sequences, approximately 20% being singletons. The sample consisted of PBMCs, taken at follow-up. Source of these receptors: a male donor with early-stage non-small cell lung cancer. Each CDR3 is given with its conserved first and last residue. A D gene is named only where the DNA matches it firmly. Clone sizes are given selectively: once, few, many, or a class where the clone is expanded.

V gene	J gene	clone size	D gene	CDR3 protein	CDR3 DNA
TRBV6-6	TRBJ1-4	NA	NA	CASRTDSSREKLFF	TGTGCCAGCAGAACCGACAGTTCGCGGGAAAAACTGTTTTTT
TRBV27	TRBJ2-3	few	NA	CASSIRGYSTDTQYF	TGTGCCAGCAGTATAAGGGGCTATAGCACAGATACGCAGTATTTT
TRBV7-2	TRBJ1-5	once	NA	CASRQTNQPQHF	TGTGCCAGCAGACAGACCAATCAGCCCCAGCATTTT
TRBV20-1	TRBJ1-5	few	NA	CSANDRTNQPQHF	TGCAGTGCTAACGACAGGACCAATCAGCCCCAGCATTTT
TRBV7-9	TRBJ1-6	NA	NA	CASSSSGPDSPLHF	TGTGCCAGCAGCTCCTCCGGACCGGATTCACCCCTCCACTTT
TRBV20-1	TRBJ2-7	NA	TRBD2	CSARASGRFEQYF	TGCAGTGCTAGAGCCAGCGGGAGGTTTGAGCAGTACTTC
TRBV20-1	TRBJ2-7	NA	NA	CSARALDRPEQYF	TGCAGTGCTAGAGCACTAGATCGACCGGAGCAGTACTTC
TRBV19	TRBJ1-5	NA	TRBD1	CASSMLFGTGYQPQHF	TGTGCCAGTAGTATGTTGTTCGGGACAGGGTATCAGCCCCAGCATTTT
TRBV7-3	TRBJ2-3	NA	NA	CASGETGADTQYF	TGTGCCAGCGGGGAGACGGGGGCAGATACGCAGTATTTT
TRBV2	TRBJ2-3	few	NA	CASSEVLSMRGTDTQYF	TGTGCCAGCAGTGAAGTGTTATCGATGCGGGGCACAGATACGCAGTATTTT
TRBV7-2	TRBJ1-6	NA	NA	CASSPSLNSPLHF	TGTGCCAGCAGCCCGTCTCTTAATTCACCCCTCCACTTT
TRBV23-1	TRBJ2-4	NA	NA	CASSQSRDSIAKNIQYF	TGCGCCAGCAGTCAATCGCGGGACAGCATAGCCAAAAACATTCAGTACTTC
TRBV2	TRBJ1-6	few	TRBD1	CASKDRALGPLHF	TGTGCCAGCAAGGACAGGGCCCTCGGACCCCTCCACTTT
TRBV27	TRBJ1-5	few	TRBD1	CASSASTGVGNQPQHF	TGTGCCAGCAGTGCATCGACAGGGGTAGGCAATCAGCCCCAGCATTTT
TRBV20-1	TRBJ1-1	NA	NA	CSARNRLMNTEAFF	TGCAGTGCTAGAAACAGGTTAATGAACACTGAAGCTTTCTTT